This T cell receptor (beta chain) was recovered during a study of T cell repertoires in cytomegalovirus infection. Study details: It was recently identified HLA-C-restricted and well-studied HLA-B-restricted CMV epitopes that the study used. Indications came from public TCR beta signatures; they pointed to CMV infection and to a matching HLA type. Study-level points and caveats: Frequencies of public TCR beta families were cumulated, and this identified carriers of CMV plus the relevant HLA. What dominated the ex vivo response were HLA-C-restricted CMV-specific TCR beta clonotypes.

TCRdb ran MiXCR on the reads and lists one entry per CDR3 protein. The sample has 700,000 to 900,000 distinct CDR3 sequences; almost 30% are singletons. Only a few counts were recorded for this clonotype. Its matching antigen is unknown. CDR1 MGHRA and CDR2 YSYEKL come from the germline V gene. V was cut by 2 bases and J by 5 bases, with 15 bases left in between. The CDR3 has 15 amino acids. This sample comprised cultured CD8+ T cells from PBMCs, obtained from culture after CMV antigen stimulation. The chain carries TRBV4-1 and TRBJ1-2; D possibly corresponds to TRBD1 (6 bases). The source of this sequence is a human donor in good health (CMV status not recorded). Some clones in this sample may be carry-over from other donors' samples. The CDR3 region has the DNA TGCGCCAGCAGCCAACCCGACAGGAAAGTATATGGCTACACCTTC. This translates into CASSQPDRKVYGYTF.